A single TCR beta chain is shown here with its context. The sample is drawn from a study of blood T cell repertoires in COVID-19. The wider study: Acute and convalescent COVID-19 samples came from the United States, Italy and Spain. From T cells, B-cell-depleted T cells, or PBMCs came the material, which was cDNA or gDNA.

Looked up from germline, CDR1 is LNHDA and CDR2 is SQIVND (reference sequence). V was pared by 1 base and J by 5 bases, with 9 bases between. CDR3 length equals 14 residues. Source study methods: Reference gene primer amplification in the assay estimated nucleated cell counts. Clones were read by immunoSEQ multiplex PCR, and TCRdb kept only the in-frame ones, dropping some. D and trimming come from the DNA, and the V and J calls and clone size come from that table. The sample holds about 200,000 clones, about 89% seen once. The sample was peripheral blood. V is TRBV19 and J is TRBJ2-1; possibly TRBD2 for D (5 bases). The source of this sequence is a man aged 55 to 70 who had recovered from COVID-19. The DNA of the CDR3 is TGTGCCAGTAGTATAGGACGGGGAAACAATGAGCAGTTCTTC. It is translated as CASSIGRGNNEQFF.